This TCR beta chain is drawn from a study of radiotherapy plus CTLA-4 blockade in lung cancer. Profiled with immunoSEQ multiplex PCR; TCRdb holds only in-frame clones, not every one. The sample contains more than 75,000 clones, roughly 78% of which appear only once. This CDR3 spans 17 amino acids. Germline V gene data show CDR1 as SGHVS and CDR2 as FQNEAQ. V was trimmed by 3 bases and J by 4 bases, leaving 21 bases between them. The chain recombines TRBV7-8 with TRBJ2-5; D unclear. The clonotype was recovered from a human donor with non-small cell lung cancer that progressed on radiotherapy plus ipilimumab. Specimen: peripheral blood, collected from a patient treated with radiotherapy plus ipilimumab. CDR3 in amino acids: CASSFSDFAEMGETQYF. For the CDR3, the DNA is TGTGCCAGCAGCTTTTCTGATTTTGCGGAGATGGGAGAGACCCAGTACTTC.